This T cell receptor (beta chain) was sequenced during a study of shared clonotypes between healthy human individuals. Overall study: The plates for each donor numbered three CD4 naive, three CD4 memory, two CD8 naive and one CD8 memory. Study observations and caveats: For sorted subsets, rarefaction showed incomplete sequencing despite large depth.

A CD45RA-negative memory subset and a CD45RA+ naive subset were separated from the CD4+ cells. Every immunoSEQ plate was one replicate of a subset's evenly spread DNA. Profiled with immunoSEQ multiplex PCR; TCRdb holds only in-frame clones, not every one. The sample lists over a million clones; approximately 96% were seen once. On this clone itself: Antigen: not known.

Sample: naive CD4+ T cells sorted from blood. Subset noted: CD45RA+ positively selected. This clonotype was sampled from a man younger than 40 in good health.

The DNA for the CDR3 is TGTGCCAGCAGCCAAGATTTTGGGGGAGCCGGGGAGCTGTTTTTT. Translation: CASSQDFGGAGELFF. The chain carries TRBV14 and TRBJ2-2; D is tentatively TRBD1 or TRBD2 (5 bases each). This CDR3 is built from 15 residues. The V end was cut by 0 bases, the J end by 6 bases, with 11 bases between. From germline, CDR1 is SGHDN and CDR2 FVKESK.